The rows below give T cell receptor beta chains drawn from one sample of a study of T-cell memory formation after mild COVID-19. In TCRdb, the 5' RACE reads were re-called with MiXCR into one record per CDR3 protein. This table holds 280,000 or so distinct CDR3 sequences, over 7% found once. The material sequenced was PBMCs or a T cell subset sorted from them (not recorded which). These receptors all stem from a man aged 18 to 35 who had mild COVID-19 (a few samples of this study predate the infection). Cell type and time point are not known. CDR3s include the opening cysteine and the closing phenylalanine or tryptophan. The D gene is left open where the match is weak. The listing skips clone size in some rows; elsewhere it reads once, few, many or a size class.

.	TRBJ1-6	TRBV7-2	.	CASSLETSSPLHF	TGTGCCAGCAGCTTAGAGACAAGTTCACCCCTCCACTTT
.	TRBJ2-1	TRBV7-8	.	CASSRQLGGAYNEQFF	TGTGCCAGCAGCAGACAACTGGGGGGCGCCTACAATGAGCAGTTCTTC
TRBD2	TRBJ2-1	TRBV20-1	.	CSAREAGGPVEQFF	TGCAGTGCTAGAGAGGCGGGGGGGCCTGTTGAGCAGTTCTTC
.	TRBJ1-5	TRBV7-2	few	CASSLYGNNQPQHF	TGTGCCAGCAGCTTATACGGAAACAATCAGCCCCAGCATTTT
TRBD1	TRBJ1-3	TRBV7-2	few	CASSPQGIPGNTIYF	TGTGCCAGCAGCCCACAGGGGATCCCTGGAAACACCATATATTTT
.	TRBJ2-5	TRBV12-3/TRBV12-4	.	CASTPPPLYGPQETQYF	TGTGCCAGCACCCCACCCCCTTTGTATGGTCCCCAAGAGACCCAGTACTTC
.	TRBJ1-2	TRBV5-1	many	CASSDGGYGYTF	TGCGCCAGCAGCGACGGAGGTTATGGCTACACCTTC
.	TRBJ2-1	TRBV6-2/TRBV6-3	few	CAGGASYNEQFF	TGTGCCGGGGGGGCCTCCTACAATGAGCAGTTCTTC
.	TRBJ2-6	TRBV12-3/TRBV12-4	.	CASSSQYEAGANVLTF	TGTGCCAGCAGTTCGCAGTATGAGGCTGGGGCCAACGTCCTGACTTTC
TRBD2	TRBJ2-5	TRBV5-4	few	CASGGRSGETQYF	TGTGCCAGCGGCGGGAGGTCGGGAGAGACCCAGTACTTC
TRBD2	TRBJ2-1	TRBV6-2/TRBV6-3	.	CASSKLAVSSYNEQFF	TGTGCCAGCAGTAAACTAGCGGTGAGCTCCTACAATGAGCAGTTCTTC
.	TRBJ2-1	TRBV12-3/TRBV12-4	.	CASSLIISGGILYNEQFF	TGTGCCAGCAGTTTGATAATTTCTGGGGGTATCCTCTACAATGAGCAGTTCTTC
.	TRBJ1-4	TRBV23-1	few	CASSLSLWWGEDEKLFF	TGCGCCAGCAGTCTATCGTTATGGTGGGGGGAAGATGAAAAACTGTTTTTT
.	TRBJ2-3	TRBV12-3/TRBV12-4	.	CASSLSEHSSNTDTQYF	TGTGCCAGCAGTTTATCGGAACACTCATCTAACACAGATACGCAGTATTTT
.	TRBJ2-5	TRBV7-2	few	CASTPGMGRGTQYF	TGTGCCAGCACCCCTGGAATGGGGCGAGGGACCCAGTACTTC
TRBD1	TRBJ1-2	TRBV5-6	few	CASGLGTGYSGYTF	TGTGCCAGCGGTCTAGGGACAGGGTATTCTGGCTACACCTTC
TRBD2	TRBJ2-2	TRBV4-2	.	CASSQDTLRGALGTGELFF	TGTGCCAGCAGCCAAGATACCTTGCGGGGGGCCCTGGGGACCGGGGAGCTGTTTTTT
.	TRBJ2-5	TRBV27	few	CASMLSPLGGAAETQYF	TGTGCCAGCATGCTATCCCCCTTGGGGGGGGCGGCAGAGACCCAGTACTTC